Below, 15 T cell receptor beta chains from the same sample are listed, as sequenced in a study of precursors of human CD4 cytotoxic T cells. Bulk UMI-based sequencing covered sorted CD4+ central memory, effector memory, IL-7R-high and IL-7R-negative TEMRA subsets. TCRdb re-called the reads with MiXCR, one entry per CDR3 protein. The sample yields roughly 600 distinct CDR3 sequences, 14% seen once. Material: memory CD4+ T cells from blood (PBMCs). These receptors were taken from a human donor in good health.

This chain links TRBV7-9 with TRBJ1-2, with no clear D. Trimming removed 3 bases at V and 5 bases at J, with 10 bases between. Per germline, CDR1 SEHNR and CDR2 FQNEAQ (reference sequence). The CDR3 covers 13 residues. CDR3: CASSLGNPYGYTF. CDR3 sequence (DNA): TGTGCCAGCAGCTTGGGCAACCCTTATGGCTACACCTTC.

There are a few counts of this clonotype. The chain employs TRBV5-1 and TRBJ1-5; D remains ambiguous. The V and J ends lost 0 bases and 5 bases respectively, with 9 bases between them. The CDR3 has 14 residues. Per the germline V gene, CDR1 is SGHRS and CDR2 is YFSETQ. CDR3 protein: CASSLASGYQPQHF. In DNA form, the CDR3 reads TGCGCCAGCAGCTTGGCCAGCGGTTATCAGCCCCAGCATTTT.

This rearrangement joins TRBV10-3 to TRBJ2-7; TRBD2 might be the D (6 bases). Deletions cut 3 bases from V and 4 bases from J, with 19 bases between. Germline V gives CDR1 ENHRY, CDR2 SYGVKD. CDR3 length equals 16 residues. In DNA form, the CDR3 reads TGTGCCATCAGTGATGGAGGGGCAGGATGGGGATACGAGCAGTACTTC. It codes for CAISDGGAGWGYEQYF.

The CDR3 region has the DNA TGCAGCGTTGAGGACCCCCGCACAGATACGCAGTATTTT. Protein sequence: CSVEDPRTDTQYF. The chain recombines TRBV29-1 with TRBJ2-3; no clear D gene. The germline CDR1 and CDR2 sequences are SQVTM and ANQGSEA. Trimming took off 3 bases at V and 1 base at J, with 8 bases between the two ends. This CDR3 has 13 residues.

The chain carries TRBV20-1 and TRBJ1-2; no clear D. This CDR3 spans 12 amino acids. CDR1 DFQATT and CDR2 SNEGSKA come from the germline V gene (reference sequence). The ends were cut back, 1 base at V and 3 bases at J, with 6 bases in the middle. CDR3 in DNA: TGCAGTGCTAGAGGGACGGACTATGGCTACACCTTC. This encodes CSARGTDYGYTF.

This clonotype is categorized as large (0.1 to 1%). This sequence joins TRBV6-5 and TRBJ2-5; D is unclear. Trimming removed 7 bases at V and 1 base at J, with 10 bases between. Germline V lookup: CDR1 MNHEY, CDR2 SVGAGI. The CDR3 sequence is 13 residues long. The CDR3 spells CASKSAVQETQYF. CDR3 nucleotide sequence: TGTGCCAGCAAGTCCGCGGTCCAAGAGACCCAGTACTTC.

This clonotype is classed as large. V gene TRBV6-5 combines with J gene TRBJ2-2; 15 bases agree with TRBD2. Germline V CDR1 and CDR2: MNHEY, SVGAGI. CDR3 length: 16 amino acids. Trimming took 5 bases from V and 5 from J; bases not matched to a gene: 3. The DNA of the CDR3 is TGTGCCAGCAGTCAAGGACTAGCGGGAGGGACCGGGGAGCTGTTTTTT. The encoded protein is CASSQGLAGGTGELFF.

The J gene is TRBJ2-4, the V gene TRBV20-1; D unclear. CDR3 size: 13 residues. Germline CDR1 and CDR2: DFQATT and SNEGSKA (reference sequence). Trimming took 5 bases from V and 6 from J, leaving 14 bases between them. For the CDR3, the DNA is TGCAGTGCTGTTAGCACCCGAGGAAACATTCAGTACTTC. It yields the protein CSAVSTRGNIQYF.

This clonotype is deemed large. This chain connects TRBV29-1 to TRBJ1-1, with D hard to call. The CDR3 length is 12 residues. Between the trimmed V and J ends, which lost 2 bases and 1 base, there was a span of 5 bases. From germline, CDR1 is SQVTM and CDR2 ANQGSEA. CDR3 amino acids: CSVEYRNTEAFF. The CDR3 DNA sequence: TGCAGCGTTGAATATCGGAACACTGAAGCTTTCTTT.

V usage is TRBV30 and J usage is TRBJ2-7; D gene uncertain. Trimming shortened V by 1 base and J by 0 bases, and 13 bases separated the two germline ends. The CDR3 covers 15 residues. Germline V lookup: CDR1 GTSNPN, CDR2 SVGIG (reference sequence). The chain's CDR3 is CAWSDGAMSSYEQYF. The CDR3 DNA is TGTGCCTGGAGTGACGGCGCCATGAGCTCCTACGAGCAGTACTTC. The full variable domain, completed using reference TRBV30 and TRBJ2-7, is SQTIHQWPATLVQPVGSPLSLECTVEGTSNPNLYWYRQAAGRGLQLLFYSVGIGQISSEVPQNLSASRPQDRQFILSSKKLLLSDSGFYLCAWSDGAMSSYEQYFGPGTRLTVT.

This clonotype has just a few counts. This chain uses TRBV30 with TRBJ2-3; D ambiguous. Trimming took off 1 base at V and 2 bases at J, with 7 bases between the two ends. This CDR3 has 13 residues. Per the germline V gene, CDR1 is GTSNPN and CDR2 is SVGIG (reference sequence). CDR3 residues: CAWSGLNTDTQYF. CDR3 in DNA: TGTGCCTGGAGTGGTCTCAACACAGATACGCAGTATTTT.

The genes are TRBV28 and TRBJ2-5; D is possibly TRBD1 or TRBD2 (5 bases each). V lost 2 bases and J lost 2, with 15 bases in between. The CDR3 consists of 16 residues. CDR1 MDHEN and CDR2 SYDVKM come from the germline V gene. The CDR3 here is CASSLQLPGPQETQYF. The CDR3 region has the DNA TGTGCCAGCAGTTTACAGCTCCCGGGACCACAAGAGACCCAGTACTTC.

The chain has TRBV28 and TRBJ1-2, with TRBD1 as a possible D gene (5 bases). CDR1 is MDHEN and CDR2 is SYDVKM in the germline V gene. The CDR3 spans 14 residues. V lost 10 bases, J lost 4 bases, and 19 bases lay in between. The CDR3 coding sequence is TGTGCCACCAGGGTGGGGCAGGGAATCTATGGCTACACCTTC. Its protein product is CATRVGQGIYGYTF.

V is TRBV12-3 or TRBV12-4 and J is TRBJ1-1, with unresolved D. This CDR3 is 12 amino acids long. Trimming took 6 bases from V and 6 from J, leaving 11 bases between them. The CDR3 region is CASRYSFSEAFF. CDR3 nucleotide sequence: TGTGCCAGCAGATACTCCTTTTCTGAAGCTTTCTTT.

As regards this clonotype: A much larger clone lies one base from this, so it may be a read error. Likely a read error: the CDR3 ends without its conserved phenylalanine or tryptophan. This rearrangement joins TRBV11-2 to TRBJ1-1; tentative D call: TRBD1 (6 bases). V was shortened by 5 bases and J by 1 base, with 11 bases between the two germline ends. The CDR3 is made up of 14 amino acids. Germline CDR1 is SGHAT and CDR2 is FQNNGV. The CDR3 protein is CASSPGHENTEAFC. The DNA for the CDR3 is TGTGCCAGCAGCCCGGGACATGAGAACACTGAAGCTTTCTGT.